What follows describes a single TCR beta chain. Assay used: immunoSEQ multiplex PCR; TCRdb lists only in-frame clones, some missing. The sample records over 100,000 clones, about 93% being singletons. Losses at the gene ends were 5 bases for V and 6 bases for J; bases not matched to a gene: 5. The CDR3 spans 15 residues. Germline-derived CDR1 and CDR2 are SEHNR and FQNEAQ (reference sequence). This entry comes from a study of control samples from healthy donors and cancer patients. The source material was blood. The genes are TRBV7-9 and TRBJ2-2; 11 bases agree with TRBD2. The source is a man aged 40-49 years in good health. CDR3 sequence: CASSLLAGGPGELFF. CDR3 in DNA: TGTGCCAGCAGCCTCCTAGCGGGGGGCCCCGGGGAGCTGTTTTTT. Full variable domain (outside the CDR3, taken from reference TRBV7-9 and TRBJ2-2): DTGVSQNPRHKITKRGQNVTFRCDPISEHNRLYWYRQTLGQGPEFLTYFQNEAQLEKSRLLSDRFSAERPKGSFSTLEIQRTEQGDSAMYLCASSLLAGGPGELFFGEGSRLTVL.